These 16 T cell receptor beta chains share one sample of origin, sequenced in a study of blood T cell repertoires in COVID-19. TCRdb's copy holds only in-frame clones and misses some; the assay was immunoSEQ multiplex PCR. Of about 160,000 clones listed, 70% to 85% are singletons. Sequenced input: peripheral blood. Receptors originate from a woman older than 75 with acute or convalescent COVID-19.

This clone was recorded only once. J is TRBJ2-2 and V is TRBV12-3 or TRBV12-4; D is uncertain. Trimming cost V 2 bases and J 6 bases, with 7 bases left between them. This CDR3 contains 13 residues. CDR3 coding DNA: TGTGCCAGCAGTTTATCTAGAGCCGGGGAGCTGTTTTTT. Translated: CASSLSRAGELFF.

The chain carries TRBV4-1 and TRBJ1-4; D is perhaps TRBD1 (5 bases). The CDR3 totals 16 residues. From germline, CDR1 is MGHRA and CDR2 YSYEKL. V was trimmed by 0 bases and J by 5 bases, leaving 13 bases between them. Written as DNA, the CDR3 is TGCGCCAGCAGCCAAGATCGGCGGGGGGGAAATGAAAAACTGTTTTTT. This translates into CASSQDRRGGNEKLFF.

The CDR3 here is CASSRGLASSSGANVLTF. The CDR3 DNA follows: TGTGCCAGCAGCCGGGGACTAGCGTCGAGCTCTGGGGCCAACGTCCTGACTTTC. This chain uses TRBV14 with TRBJ2-6; 10 bases are shared with TRBD2. Per germline, CDR1 SGHDN and CDR2 FVKESK. V dropped 4 bases and J dropped 0; count of bases not matched to a gene: 6. The CDR3 has 18 residues. The full variable domain, with the rest looked up from reference TRBV14 and TRBJ2-6, is EAGVTQFPSHSVIEKGQTVTLRCDPISGHDNLYWYRRVMGKEIKFLLHFVKESKQDESGMPNNRFLAERTGGTYSTLKVQPAELEDSGVYFCASSRGLASSSGANVLTFGAGSRLTVL.

The rearrangement links TRBV2 to TRBJ2-7; 7 bases map to TRBD1. This CDR3 has 14 amino acids. The germline V gene has CDR1 SNHLY and CDR2 FYNNEI. V dropped 6 bases and J dropped 1; count of bases not matched to a gene: 6. The CDR3 loop is CASREQGLSYEQYF. The DNA for the CDR3 is TGTGCCAGCAGGGAACAGGGGTTGTCCTACGAGCAGTACTTC.

The gene calls are TRBV29-1 and TRBJ2-1, with D tentatively TRBD2 (6 bases). The CDR3 extends over 18 amino acids. Germline V gene lookup returns CDR1 SQVTM and CDR2 ANQGSEA. V gave up 0 bases and J gave up 0 bases, with 18 bases separating them. The CDR3 sequence is CSVEDPASAYSSYNEQFF. CDR3 nucleotide sequence: TGCAGCGTTGAAGATCCAGCTAGCGCTTATAGCTCCTACAATGAGCAGTTCTTC.

V gene TRBV3-1 (or the pseudogene TRBV3-2) combines with J gene TRBJ2-2; 8 bases are a match to TRBD2. V lost 4 bases, J lost 7 bases, and 5 bases stayed unmatched. The CDR3 is 14 residues long. Per the germline V gene, CDR1 is LGHDT and CDR2 is YNNKEL (reference sequence). The CDR3 spells CASSRGTSNGELFF. Here the CDR3 DNA reads TGTGCCAGCAGCCGCGGGACTAGTAACGGGGAGCTGTTTTTT.

The chain couples TRBV25-1 to TRBJ2-2, with 7 bases identical to TRBD2. This CDR3 comprises 14 residues. CDR1 is MGHDK, CDR2 SYGVNS, per germline. V dropped 5 bases and J dropped 5; count of bases not matched to a gene: 5. This CDR3 is CASSLQAGTGELFF. The CDR3 nucleotides are TGTGCCAGCAGTTTGCAAGCGGGGACCGGGGAGCTGTTTTTT.

The V gene is TRBV7-2, the J gene TRBJ2-2, with 12 bases fitting TRBD2. With 2 bases clipped from V and 8 bases from J, the junction kept 9 bases outside the gene matches. Germline assignment: CDR1 SGHTA and CDR2 FQGNSA. The CDR3 is made up of 17 amino acids. The CDR3 protein is CASSLFPSGRALGELFF. CDR3 bases: TGTGCCAGCAGCTTATTCCCTAGCGGGAGGGCCTTGGGGGAGCTGTTTTTT.

This clone was found once. This rearrangement joins TRBV9 to TRBJ2-5, with D perhaps matching TRBD2 (6 bases). Germline CDR1 reads SGDLS; CDR2 reads YYNGEE. The V end lost 2 bases, the J end lost 3 bases, and 8 bases lay between the germline ends. The CDR3 consists of 13 residues. The DNA of the CDR3 is TGTGCCAGCAGCGTGGGGGGAAAAGAGACCCAGTACTTC. Protein sequence: CASSVGGKETQYF. Filled out from reference TRBV9 and TRBJ2-5, the complete variable domain reads DSGVTQTPKHLITATGQRVTLRCSPRSGDLSVYWYQQSLDQGLQFLIQYYNGEERAKGNILERFSAQQFPDLHSELNLSSLELGDSALYFCASSVGGKETQYFGPGTRLLVL.

This clone was seen a single time. The CDR3 DNA follows: TGTGCCAGCAGCCAAGGAACGCGTACGCAGTATTTT. Its translation: CASSQGTRTQYF. J is TRBJ2-3 and V is TRBV3-1 (or the pseudogene TRBV3-2); D not certain. This CDR3 has 12 amino acids. Trimming took 1 base from V and 8 from J, leaving 7 bases between them. CDR1 LGHDT and CDR2 YNNKEL come from the germline V gene (reference sequence).

This chain connects TRBV4-3 to TRBJ1-2, with TRBD1 as a possible D gene (6 bases). CDR1 and CDR2 (germline): LGHNA, YSLEER. Trimming cost V 0 bases and J 8 bases, with 16 bases left between them. CDR3 length: 15 residues. The CDR3 reads CASSQDFTGYWGYTF. As DNA, the CDR3 is TGCGCCAGCAGCCAAGACTTCACAGGGTACTGGGGCTACACCTTC.

The V and J genes are TRBV11-3 and TRBJ2-1; TRBD1 matches at 7 bases. Looked up from germline, CDR1 is SGHNT and CDR2 is YENEEA. The V segment lost 5 bases and the J segment 6 bases; nucleotides outside the gene matches: 4. The CDR3 spans 13 residues. CDR3 sequence reads: CASSRTGVNEQFF. CDR3 nucleotide sequence: TGTGCCAGCAGCCGCACAGGGGTCAATGAGCAGTTCTTC. Full variable domain (missing parts from reference TRBV11-3 and TRBJ2-1): EAGVVQSPRYKIIEKKQPVAFWCNPISGHNTLYWYLQNLGQGPELLIRYENEEAVDDSQLPKDRFSAERLKGVDSTLKIQPAELGDSAVYLCASSRTGVNEQFFGPGTRLTVL.

The chain combines TRBV15 with TRBJ2-5, with D unclear. Germline V lookup: CDR1 LNHNV, CDR2 YYDKDF (reference sequence). The CDR3 extends over 15 amino acids. Trimming took off 0 bases at V and 0 bases at J, with 8 bases between the two ends. The CDR3 is CATSREFEYQETQYF. In DNA, the CDR3 is TGTGCCACCAGCAGAGAATTCGAGTACCAAGAGACCCAGTACTTC.

This clone has just one count. The chain has TRBV19 and TRBJ2-6; D is unresolved. The V end was cut by 7 bases, the J end by 0 bases, with 10 bases between. From germline, CDR1 is LNHDA and CDR2 SQIVND (reference sequence). The length of the CDR3 is 15 residues. CDR3 coding DNA: TGTGCCAGTATTCTCAGAGGCTCTGGGGCCAACGTCCTGACTTTC. It is translated as CASILRGSGANVLTF.

Worth noting for this clone: Within the sample, other DNA sequences also encode this same CDR3. The chain joins TRBV19 to TRBJ2-5; D possibly corresponds to TRBD1 (6 bases). The CDR3 extends over 14 amino acids. Per germline, CDR1 LNHDA and CDR2 SQIVND (reference sequence). Trimming left V 5 bases short and J 5 bases short, with 15 bases between. The chain's CDR3 is CASSRAGVRETQYF. The CDR3 DNA sequence: TGTGCCAGTAGTCGGGCAGGGGTTCGGGAGACCCAGTACTTC.

CDR3 sequence reads: CASSDRASSNIQYF. CDR3 in DNA: TGTGCCAGCTCGGACAGGGCCAGCTCAAACATTCAGTACTTC. This chain uses TRBV18 with TRBJ2-4, with 8 bases lining up with TRBD1. The germline CDR1 and CDR2 sequences are KGHSH and LQKENI. The CDR3 is 14 residues long. Trimming at V came to 6 bases and at J to 6 bases, leaving 7 bases not matched to a gene.